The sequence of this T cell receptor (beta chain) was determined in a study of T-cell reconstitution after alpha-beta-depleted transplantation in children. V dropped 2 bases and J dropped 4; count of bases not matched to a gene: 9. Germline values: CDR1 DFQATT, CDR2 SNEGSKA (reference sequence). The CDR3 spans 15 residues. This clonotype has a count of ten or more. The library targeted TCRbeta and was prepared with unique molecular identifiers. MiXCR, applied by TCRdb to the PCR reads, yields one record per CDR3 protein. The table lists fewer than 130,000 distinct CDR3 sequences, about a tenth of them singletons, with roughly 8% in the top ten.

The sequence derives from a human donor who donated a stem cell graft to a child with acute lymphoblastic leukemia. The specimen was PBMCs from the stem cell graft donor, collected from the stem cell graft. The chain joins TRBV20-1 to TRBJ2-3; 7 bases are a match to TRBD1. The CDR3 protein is CSARTPTGFADTQYF. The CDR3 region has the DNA TGCAGTGCTAGAACCCCGACAGGGTTCGCAGATACGCAGTATTTT.